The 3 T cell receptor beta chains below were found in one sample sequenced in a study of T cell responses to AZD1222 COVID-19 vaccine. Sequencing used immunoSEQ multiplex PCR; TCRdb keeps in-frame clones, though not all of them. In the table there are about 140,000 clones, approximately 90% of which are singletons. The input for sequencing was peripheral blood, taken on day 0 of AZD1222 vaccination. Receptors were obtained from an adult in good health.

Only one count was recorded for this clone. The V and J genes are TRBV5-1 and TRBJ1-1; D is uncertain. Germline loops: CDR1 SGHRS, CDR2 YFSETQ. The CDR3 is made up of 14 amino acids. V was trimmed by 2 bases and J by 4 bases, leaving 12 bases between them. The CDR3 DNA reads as TGCGCCAGCAGCTTTGGCATTTTCCCCACTGAAGCTTTCTTT. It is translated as CASSFGIFPTEAFF.

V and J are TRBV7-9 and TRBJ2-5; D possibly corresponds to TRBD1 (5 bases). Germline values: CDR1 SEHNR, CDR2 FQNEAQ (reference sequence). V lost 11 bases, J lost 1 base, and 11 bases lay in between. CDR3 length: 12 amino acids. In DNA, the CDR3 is TGTGCCGGATGGGGCCCCCAAGAGACCCAGTACTTC. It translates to CAGWGPQETQYF. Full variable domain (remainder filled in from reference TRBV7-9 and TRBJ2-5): DTGVSQNPRHKITKRGQNVTFRCDPISEHNRLYWYRQTLGQGPEFLTYFQNEAQLEKSRLLSDRFSAERPKGSFSTLEIQRTEQGDSAMYLCAGWGPQETQYFGPGTRLLVL.

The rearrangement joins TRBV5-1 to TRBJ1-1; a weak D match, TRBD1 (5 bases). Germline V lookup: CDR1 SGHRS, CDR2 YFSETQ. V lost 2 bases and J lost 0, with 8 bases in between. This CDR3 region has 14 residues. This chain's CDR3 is CASSFGGVNTEAFF. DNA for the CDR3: TGCGCCAGCAGCTTCGGGGGAGTGAACACTGAAGCTTTCTTT.